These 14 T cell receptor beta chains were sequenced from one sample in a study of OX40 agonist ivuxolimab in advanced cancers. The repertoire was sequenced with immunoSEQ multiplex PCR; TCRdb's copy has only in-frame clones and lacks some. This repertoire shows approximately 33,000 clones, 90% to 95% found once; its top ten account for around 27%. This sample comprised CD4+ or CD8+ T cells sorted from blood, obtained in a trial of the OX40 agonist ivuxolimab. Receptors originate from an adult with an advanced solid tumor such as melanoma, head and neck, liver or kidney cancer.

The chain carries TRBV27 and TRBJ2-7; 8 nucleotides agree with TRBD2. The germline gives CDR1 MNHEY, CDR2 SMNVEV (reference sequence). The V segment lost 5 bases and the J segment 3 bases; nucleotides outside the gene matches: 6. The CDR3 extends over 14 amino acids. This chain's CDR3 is CASSQGTSFYEQYF. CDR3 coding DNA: TGTGCCAGCAGTCAGGGGACTAGTTTCTACGAGCAGTACTTC.

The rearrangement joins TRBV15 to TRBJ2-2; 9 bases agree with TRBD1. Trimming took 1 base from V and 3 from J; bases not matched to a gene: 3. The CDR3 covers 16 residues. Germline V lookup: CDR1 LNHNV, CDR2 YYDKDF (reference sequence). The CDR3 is CATSRAGTGHTGELFF. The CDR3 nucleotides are TGTGCCACCAGCAGAGCCGGGACAGGGCACACCGGGGAGCTGTTTTTT.

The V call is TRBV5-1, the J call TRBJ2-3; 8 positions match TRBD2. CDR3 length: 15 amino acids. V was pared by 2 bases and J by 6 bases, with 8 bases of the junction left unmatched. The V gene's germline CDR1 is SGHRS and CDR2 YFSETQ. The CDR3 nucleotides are TGCGCCAGCAGCTTACGGGGGGGGCAGCCCGATACGCAGTATTTT. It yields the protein CASSLRGGQPDTQYF.

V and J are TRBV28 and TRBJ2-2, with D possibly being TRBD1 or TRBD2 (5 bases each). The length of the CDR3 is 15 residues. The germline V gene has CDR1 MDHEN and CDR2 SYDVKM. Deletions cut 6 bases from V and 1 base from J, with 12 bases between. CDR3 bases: TGTGCCAGCAGATCCGGGACGGGGAACACCGGGGAGCTGTTTTTT. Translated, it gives CASRSGTGNTGELFF. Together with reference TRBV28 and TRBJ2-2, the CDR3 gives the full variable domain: DVKVTQSSRYLVKRTGEKVFLECVQDMDHENMFWYRQDPGLGLRLIYFSYDVKMKEKGDIPEGYSVSREKKERFSLILESASTNQTSMYLCASRSGTGNTGELFFGEGSRLTVL.

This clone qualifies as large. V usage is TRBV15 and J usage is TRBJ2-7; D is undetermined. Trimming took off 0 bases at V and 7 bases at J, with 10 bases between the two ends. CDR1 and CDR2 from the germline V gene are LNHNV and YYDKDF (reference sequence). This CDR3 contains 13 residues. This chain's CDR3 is CATSREGTREQYF. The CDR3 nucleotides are TGTGCCACCAGCAGAGAGGGAACCAGAGAGCAGTACTTC.

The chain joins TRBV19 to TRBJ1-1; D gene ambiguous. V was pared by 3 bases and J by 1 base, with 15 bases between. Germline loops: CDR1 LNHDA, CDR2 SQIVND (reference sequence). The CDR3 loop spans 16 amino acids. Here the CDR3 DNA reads TGTGCCAGTAGTATTAATCTCGGACGGACGAACACTGAAGCTTTCTTT. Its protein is CASSINLGRTNTEAFF. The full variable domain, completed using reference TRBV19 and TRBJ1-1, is DGGITQSPKYLFRKEGQNVTLSCEQNLNHDAMYWYRQDPGQGLRLIYYSQIVNDFQKGDIAEGYSVSREKKESFPLTVTSAQKNPTAFYLCASSINLGRTNTEAFFGQGTRLTVV.

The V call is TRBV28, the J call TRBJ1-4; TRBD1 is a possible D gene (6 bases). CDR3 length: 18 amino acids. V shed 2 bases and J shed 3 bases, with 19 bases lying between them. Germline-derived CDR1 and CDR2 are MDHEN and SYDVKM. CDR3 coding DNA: TGTGCCAGCAGTTTAGAGGCTGGGGGCGGTCATGCTAATGAAAAACTGTTTTTT. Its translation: CASSLEAGGGHANEKLFF. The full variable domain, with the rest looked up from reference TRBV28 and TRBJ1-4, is DVKVTQSSRYLVKRTGEKVFLECVQDMDHENMFWYRQDPGLGLRLIYFSYDVKMKEKGDIPEGYSVSREKKERFSLILESASTNQTSMYLCASSLEAGGGHANEKLFFGSGTQLSVL.

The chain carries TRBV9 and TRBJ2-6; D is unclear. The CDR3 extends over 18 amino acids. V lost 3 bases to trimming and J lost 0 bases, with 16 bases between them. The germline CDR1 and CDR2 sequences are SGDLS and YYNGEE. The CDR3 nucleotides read TGTGCCAGCAGCGGCCGGTATTCTAGACCCTCTGGGGCCAACGTCCTGACTTTC. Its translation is CASSGRYSRPSGANVLTF.

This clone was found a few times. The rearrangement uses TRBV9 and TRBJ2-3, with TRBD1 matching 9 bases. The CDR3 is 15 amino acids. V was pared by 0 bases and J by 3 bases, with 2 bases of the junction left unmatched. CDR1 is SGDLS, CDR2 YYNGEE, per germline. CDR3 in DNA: TGTGCCAGCAGCGTAGTCGGACAGGGGACAGATACGCAGTATTTT. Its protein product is CASSVVGQGTDTQYF.

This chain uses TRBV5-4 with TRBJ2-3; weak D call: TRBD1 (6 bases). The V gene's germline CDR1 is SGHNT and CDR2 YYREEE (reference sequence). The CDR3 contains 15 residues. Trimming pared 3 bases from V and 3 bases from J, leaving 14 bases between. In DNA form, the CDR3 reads TGTGCCAGCAGCTCACGGGACACAGGAACAGATACGCAGTATTTT. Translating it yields CASSSRDTGTDTQYF.

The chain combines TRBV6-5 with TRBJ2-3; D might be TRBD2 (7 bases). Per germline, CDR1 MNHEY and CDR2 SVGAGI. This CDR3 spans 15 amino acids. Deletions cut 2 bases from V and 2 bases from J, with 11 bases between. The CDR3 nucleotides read TGTGCCAGCAGTTACGGGGGGGGCTACACAGATACGCAGTATTTT. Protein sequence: CASSYGGGYTDTQYF.

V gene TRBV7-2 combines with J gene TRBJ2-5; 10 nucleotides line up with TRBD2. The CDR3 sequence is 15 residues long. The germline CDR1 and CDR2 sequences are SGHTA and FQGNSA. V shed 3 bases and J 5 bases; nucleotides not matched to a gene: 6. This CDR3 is CASSFTTSGIETQYF. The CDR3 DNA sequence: TGTGCCAGCAGCTTCACAACTAGCGGGATTGAGACCCAGTACTTC.

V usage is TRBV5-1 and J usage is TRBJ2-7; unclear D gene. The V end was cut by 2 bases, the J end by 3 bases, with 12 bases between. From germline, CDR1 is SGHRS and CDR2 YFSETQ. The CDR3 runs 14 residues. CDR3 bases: TGCGCCAGCAGCTTATCTGCAGGATACTACGAGCAGTACTTC. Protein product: CASSLSAGYYEQYF.

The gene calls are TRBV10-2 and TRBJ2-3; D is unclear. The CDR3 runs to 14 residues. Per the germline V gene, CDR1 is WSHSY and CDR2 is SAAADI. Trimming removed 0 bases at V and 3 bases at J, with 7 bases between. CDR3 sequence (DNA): TGCGCCAGCAGTGAGTCGGGGTCGACAGATACGCAGTATTTT. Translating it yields CASSESGSTDTQYF.